The 5 T cell receptor beta chains below were found in one sample sequenced in a study of cytomegalovirus exposure and HLA in healthy donors. The PCR made use of 60 Vbeta and 13 Jbeta primers. Assay used: immunoSEQ multiplex PCR; TCRdb lists only in-frame clones, some missing. This sample yields approximately 150,000 clones, of which roughly 80% are seen a single time; around 4.7% belongs to the top ten. The specimen was PBMCs. Receptors originate from a woman under 30 in good health and CMV-seropositive.

This clone turned up a few times. The CDR3 is CASSPSGTGQYGYTF. As DNA, the CDR3 is TGTGCCAGCTCACCTTCCGGGACAGGACAGTATGGCTACACCTTC. The chain combines TRBV18 with TRBJ1-2, with 8 bases that match TRBD1. Germline V lookup: CDR1 KGHSH, CDR2 LQKENI. The CDR3 sequence is 15 residues long. The V and J ends lost 3 bases and 5 bases, in that order; junction bases with no gene match: 8.

The sample holds a few counts of this clone. The chain has TRBV10-3 and TRBJ2-5; TRBD1 might be the D (6 bases). The J call may be wrong; the DNA end is better matched by TRBJ2-7. The CDR3 consists of 15 residues. Germline CDR1 ENHRY, CDR2 SYGVKD. CDR3 in amino acids: CAISEGQGNPYEQYF. For the CDR3, the DNA is TGTGCCATCAGTGAGGGCCAGGGGAACCCTTACGAGCAGTACTTC.

The chain employs TRBV6-1 and TRBJ1-5; TRBD1 agrees at 10 bases. Losses at the gene ends were 8 bases for V and 6 bases for J; bases not matched to a gene: 7. Germline CDR1 and CDR2: MNHNS and SASEGT. The CDR3 contains 14 residues. The CDR3 DNA reads TGTGCCAGCTTGATCCGGGACAGGGGTCAGCCCCAGCATTTT. Amino acids: CASLIRDRGQPQHF.

CDR3 in amino acids: CASSTLRGLADTQYF. CDR3 nucleotide sequence: TGTGCCAGCAGTACCCTCAGGGGGCTTGCAGATACGCAGTATTTT. The J gene is TRBJ2-3, the V gene TRBV28; TRBD1 agrees at 8 bases. The CDR3 is made up of 15 amino acids. The V segment lost 5 bases and the J segment 4 bases; nucleotides outside the gene matches: 8. In germline, CDR1 is MDHEN, CDR2 SYDVKM.

The chain is built from TRBV27 and TRBJ2-5; D might be TRBD2 (7 bases). V gave up 2 bases and J gave up 1 base, with 11 bases separating them. The CDR3 is 15 amino acids. Looked up from germline, CDR1 is MNHEY and CDR2 is SMNVEV (reference sequence). CDR3 in DNA: TGTGCCAGCAGTTTAGAGGGGGGGCTCCAAGAGACCCAGTACTTC. Protein sequence: CASSLEGGLQETQYF.